The TCR beta chain described here comes from a study of cytomegalovirus exposure and HLA in healthy donors. Findings and caveats of the study: TCR beta chains numbering about 160 were designated cytomegalovirus-associated.

With regard to this clone: Its matching antigen is unknown.

The study ran its PCR with 60 Vbeta and 13 Jbeta primers. Sequencing used immunoSEQ multiplex PCR; TCRdb keeps in-frame clones, though not all of them. This sample has about 100,000 clones, with around 74% found just once. Unmatched junction bases numbered 17, after V lost 4 bases and J lost 8 bases. The CDR3 is 17 amino acids. Germline CDR1 is LNHDA and CDR2 is SQIVND (reference sequence). The study sampled nominally healthy donors, though unrecorded immune exposures were likely. Sequencing input: PBMCs. The chain carries TRBV19 and TRBJ1-2; 9 bases line up with TRBD1. The TCR sequence derives from a man aged 35-49 years in good health and CMV-seropositive. In nucleotides, the CDR3 is TGTGCCAGTAGTACCACCGGGACAGGGTCAATTAGAAGGGGCTACACCTTC. Its translation is CASSTTGTGSIRRGYTF.